This entry is about one T cell receptor (beta chain). Sequence at one end of the junction differs from germline and may be a read error. The length of the CDR3 is 18 residues. Per germline, CDR1 SGHRS and CDR2 YFSETQ. The data belong to a study of blood T cells in healthy people across ages. The second PCR ran roughly 6 to 11 cycles with a sample-barcoded 5' primer and J-beta primers. One entry per CDR3 protein, called by TCRdb with MiXCR from the 5' RACE reads. Among about 1.1 million distinct CDR3 sequences listed, roughly two fifths were seen once. The specimen sequenced was blood. The receptor comes from a young man in good health. The rearrangement uses TRBV5-1 and TRBJ2-1, with D perhaps matching TRBD2 (5 bases). CDR3 bases: TGCGCCAGCGGCTTGAAGGGTAGTGCGGGTAGAACCTACAATGAGCAGTTCTTC. It is translated as CASGLKGSAGRTYNEQFF.